This TCR beta chain was profiled in a study of cytomegalovirus exposure and HLA in healthy donors. On this clone itself: Its antigen is unknown.

Germline CDR1 is KGHSH and CDR2 is LQKENI. CDR3 length: 13 residues. With 3 bases removed from V and 5 bases from J, the gap between germline ends came to 11 bases. Researchers ran the PCR with 60 Vbeta and 13 Jbeta primers. Profiled with immunoSEQ multiplex PCR; TCRdb holds only in-frame clones, not every one. Of 95,000 to 100,000 clones in the sample, roughly 82% were seen once. General study findings and limits: The study labeled more than 150 TCR beta chains cytomegalovirus-associated.

Sample: PBMCs. The sequence came from a man in his fifties in good health and CMV-seronegative. V and J are TRBV18 and TRBJ2-7; D possibly corresponds to TRBD1 (5 bases). CDR3 in DNA: TGTGCCAGCTCACCCTCATCCAGGGACGAGCAGTACTTC. Amino acid sequence: CASSPSSRDEQYF.